Sequencing of this T cell receptor (beta chain) was carried out in a study of cytomegalovirus exposure and HLA in healthy donors (dated by TCRdb to the late 2010s). In the study overall: According to an earlier analysis of 587 of the donors, 150 million to 200 million T cells yielded some 110 million unique TCR beta sequences and 276 Gb of sequence data. The study combined high-throughput TCR immunosequencing, statistical association of individual TCRs with disease status, and machine learning to predict cytomegalovirus infection status. Alongside the repertoire data, information on donor age, sex, ethnicity and CMV serostatus was compiled. The study profiled the T cell repertoires of about 640 subjects by immunosequencing and related them to cytomegalovirus serostatus. A later analysis re-examined previously published TCR beta repertoires from 610 or so donors and added high-resolution HLA genotyping to investigate patterns of TCR occurrence. Besides the first cohort of approximately 710 subjects, a separate validation cohort made up of roughly 120 different subjects was used. An early release that covered around 590 HLA-typed donors contained approximately 300 gigabases of sequencing data and tens of millions of unique TCR sequences. A later genetic analysis used genome-wide SNP genotypes for about three fifths of the 666 donors, treating that subset as a discovery cohort. An earlier analysis of some 500 of the donors used high-throughput TCR beta sequencing to judge whether each TCR beta V gene segment behaved as functional or pseudogenic. Roughly five DR-DQ haplotypes were handled as single units for association and clustering, since linkage in the cohort was strong. The study aimed to test whether signatures of past pathogen exposure could be identified by cataloging public T cell receptors. Typing coverage differed by locus: A, B, C, DRB1 and DQB1 were typed in roughly 620-630 donors, DQA1 in about 500, DPA1 in some 610, and DPB1 in 472. Rather than drawing on any new phenotypic data, the later analysis identified candidate immune exposures from TCR beta sequences and the way those sequences occurred across donors. HLA typing included class I and class II loci at four-digit resolution. Among the roughly 400 genotyped donors, about 85% belonged to the genetic ancestry cluster associated with self-reported Caucasian donors. On average, around 240,000 unique TCR beta nucleotide sequences were sequenced per donor among a few hundred genotyped donors of the cohort, with roughly 19% of those sequences being non-productive. All discovery cohort repertoires had been generated using a single sequencing platform. The investigation overall reported the following: The authors suggested that the approach could potentially be generalized to other disease states and immunological phenotypes. A further reported finding was that TCR beta sequences accurately predicted the HLA-A and HLA-B alleles for most subjects in the first cohort. Several of the top co-occurrence clusters appeared to be linked to parvovirus B19, influenza, CMV and Epstein-Barr virus, according to a later analysis. A later genetic analysis associated a missense DCLRE1C variant with V-gene and J-gene trimming of TCR beta chains, and an independent cohort replicated the association. Some IMGT-functional V segments, including TRBV6-2 and TRBV6-3, could not be told apart with the 87-base-pair reads, so those segments were excluded. A total of fewer than 200 TCR beta chains were listed by the study as associated with cytomegalovirus. The sequencing pipeline was judged likely to have produced a cluster of highly shared sequence variants as a technical artifact. In both the original and validation cohorts, the classifier was reported to diagnose cytomegalovirus status with high specificity and sensitivity. The presence/absence analyses assumed that sequencing depth was roughly uniform across donors, and that assumption may not be true. Compared with equally common non-associated chains, HLA-associated TCR beta chains in a later analysis were more clonally expanded and had lower generation probabilities. A later analysis found that TCR association rates varied across HLA loci, with DRB1 alleles showing the most associated TCRs and HLA-C alleles the fewest. Compared with the 666-donor mean, donors in an Asian-associated ancestry cluster had fewer N-insertions in productive TCRs, according to a later genetic analysis. Across donors, most TCR sequences were observed very rarely, whereas some public TCRs were present in many individuals. Assigning TCR associations to individual alleles was difficult when HLA alleles, especially DR and DQ, strongly co-occurred. In an earlier analysis of 587 of the donors, most TCR beta V segments appeared in productive rearrangements about 90% or about 30% of the time, broadly matching IMGT annotations. This cohort had only TCR beta chains sequenced, and the lack of alpha or paired-chain data limited which features could be detected. About 15 rarely observed V segments, including chromosome 9 orphons, were excluded from the earlier analysis of several hundred of the donors because counts were too low. CMV serostatus was the only immune exposure information available for the cohort. Because HLA typing was unavailable for some donors at each locus, only the typed subset was used in association tests. Linkage disequilibrium might explain the correlated functional status among segregating V segments, but an unknown experimental factor could not be ruled out. A later analysis found that most CMV-associated TCR beta chains appeared HLA-restricted, with HLA associations seemingly driven largely by CMV exposure. A few of the identified cytomegalovirus-associated TCR beta chains were confirmed in vitro to be specific for cytomegalovirus antigens. A later analysis associated about 17,000 TCR beta sequences with specific HLA alleles at a false discovery rate of 0.05.

Measured from the cysteine to the phenylalanine, the CDR3 is 15 residues long. Just the 45-base CDR3 DNA is kept, in frame starting at base 1. Trimming takes 3 bases off V and 3 bases off J; junction bases not matched to a gene: 2. Per the germline V gene, SNHLY is the CDR1 and FYNNEI is the CDR2. The cohort consisted of 666 healthy bone marrow donors. Cohort members were all nominally healthy when sampled, although unrecorded immune exposures were likely present. The donor was CMV seronegative and was included in the group of several hundred seronegative cohort members. A peripheral blood sample was provided by each donor, and peripheral blood mononuclear cells were used for TCR beta sequencing. The Qiagen DNeasy Blood Extraction Kit was used to extract genomic DNA from the blood cell samples. A note on this clone: Its antigen has not been determined. No clone much larger than this one lies a single base away; base qualities are absent.

The receptor library was made with the immunoSEQ multiplex PCR assay. A mixture of 60 forward primers for TCR Vbeta segments and 13 reverse primers for TCR Jbeta segments was used in the multiplex PCR. The CDR3 region of rearranged TCR beta genes was amplified from genomic DNA by a multiplex PCR assay. Amplified TCR beta libraries were sequenced as 87-base-pair reads on the Illumina HiSeq System. The study's own analysis went as follows. In a later analysis, tens of millions of unique TCR beta chains were counted across the approximately 620 repertoires, and roughly 10 million of these chains were shared by at least two donors. To remove PCR and sequencing errors, raw reads were error-corrected and collapsed into unique sequences using a nearest-neighbor algorithm that merged closely related sequences. CDR3 sequences were aligned to IMGT reference sequences to assign V, D and J gene segments. For a sequence to be retained, a match of at least six nucleotides to both a V gene segment and a J gene segment was required. Rearrangements were classified as productive when the CDR3 lacked stop codons and remained in frame with V and J, and all other rearrangements were classified as non-productive. CDR3 was defined by IMGT convention, running from the second conserved V-encoded cysteine to the conserved J-encoded phenylalanine. Sequences without an unambiguous match to a single V gene segment were excluded from the earlier analysis of several hundred of the donors. An earlier analysis of 587 of the donors classified V segments as functional when productive rearrangements were above 56.7% and as segregating when the standard deviation between donors was above 5%. To diagnose cytomegalovirus status from the catalog of TCR beta chain sequences, a statistical classification framework was built. In a later analysis, V and J genes were assigned by comparing TCR nucleotide sequences against IMGT/GENE-DB human TR gene sequences. In a later analysis, CDR3 sequences and most-parsimonious VDJ recombination scenarios were assigned using the TCRdist pipeline. In a later analysis, each TCR beta chain was defined by its CDR3 amino acid sequence together with its V-gene family, and reads without a unique V-gene family were excluded. A later analysis removed roughly 590 highly shared, low-generation-probability nucleotide sequences to deal with suspected cross-contamination and a sequencing artifact. A later analysis calculated a clonal expansion index for each public chain from normalized within-repertoire ranks of inferred template counts. In a later analysis, generation probabilities were computed using a VDJ recombination model fitted to out-of-frame rearrangements, and the results were checked against IGoR. In a later analysis, TCR-TCR, TCR-HLA and TCR-CMV co-occurrence was scored with hypergeometric tests, and a repertoire-size bias correction was applied to TCR pairs. In a later analysis, false discovery rates were estimated by permuting HLA or CMV assignments 20 times. In a later analysis, co-occurring TCRs were grouped with DBSCAN, and TCRdist sequence similarity was added when clustering was performed within HLA-allele-positive subsets. Co-occurrence clustering excluded repertoires with fewer than 30,000 or more than 120,000 public chains, plus five with anomalous nucleotide sharing. TCRdb took over this immuneACCESS table, retaining in-frame rearrangements with V and J assigned. Such tables are incomplete; in checked studies, under half of the missing clones stem from an unresolved V gene, and the remainder is unexplained. V and J calls plus clone size are reproduced from that table; the DNA served to infer D and trimming. The table for this sample lists 160,000 or so clones; around 80% of them were counted only once. Together, the top ten hold roughly 2% of the sample.

Material for sequencing was PBMCs. The chain uses TRBV2 and TRBJ2-3; TRBD1 agrees with 11 junctional bases. The receptor comes from a man aged 40-55 years in good health and CMV-seronegative. The sequenced DNA: TGTGCCAGCAGTGAGGACAGGGGGCGTACAGATACGCAGTATTTT. Translated, this gives CASSEDRGRTDTQYF.